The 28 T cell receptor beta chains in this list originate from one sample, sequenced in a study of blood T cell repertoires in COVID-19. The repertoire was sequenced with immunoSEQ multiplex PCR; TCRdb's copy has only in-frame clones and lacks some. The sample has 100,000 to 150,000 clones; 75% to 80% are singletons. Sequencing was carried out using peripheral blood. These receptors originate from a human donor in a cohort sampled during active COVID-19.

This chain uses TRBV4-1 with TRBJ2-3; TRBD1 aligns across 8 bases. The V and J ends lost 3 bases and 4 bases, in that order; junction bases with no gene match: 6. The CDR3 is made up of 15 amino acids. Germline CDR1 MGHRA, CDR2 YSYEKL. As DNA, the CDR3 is TGCGCCAGCAGCCAGCTGGACAGGGATGCAGATACGCAGTATTTT. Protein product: CASSQLDRDADTQYF.

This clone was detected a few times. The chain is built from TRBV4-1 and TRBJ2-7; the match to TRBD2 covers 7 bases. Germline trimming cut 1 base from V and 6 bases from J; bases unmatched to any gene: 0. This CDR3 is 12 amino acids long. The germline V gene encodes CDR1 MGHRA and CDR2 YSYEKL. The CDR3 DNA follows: TGCGCCAGCAGCCAAGCGGGGGGCGAGCAGTACTTC. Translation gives CASSQAGGEQYF.

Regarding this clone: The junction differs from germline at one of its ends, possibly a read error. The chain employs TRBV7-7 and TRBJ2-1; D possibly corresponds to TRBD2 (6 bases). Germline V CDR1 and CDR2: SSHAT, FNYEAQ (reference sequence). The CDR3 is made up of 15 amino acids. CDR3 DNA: TGTGCTAGCAGCTTAGTAAAGGGAGGATACAATGAGCAGTTCTTC. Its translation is CASSLVKGGYNEQFF.

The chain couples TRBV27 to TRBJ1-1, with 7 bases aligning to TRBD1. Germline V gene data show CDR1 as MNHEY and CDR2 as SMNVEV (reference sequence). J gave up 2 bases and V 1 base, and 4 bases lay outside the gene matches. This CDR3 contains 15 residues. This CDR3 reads CASSLFGQANTEAFF. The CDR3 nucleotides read TGTGCCAGCAGTTTATTTGGACAGGCCAACACTGAAGCTTTCTTT.

The CDR3, as DNA: TGCAGCGTTGCGCCGAGACGGGGGTCTGAAGCTTTCTTT. It yields the protein CSVAPRRGSEAFF. The V gene is TRBV29-1, the J gene TRBJ1-1; TRBD1 might be the D (5 bases). V was trimmed by 4 bases and J by 6 bases, leaving 15 bases between them. CDR1 and CDR2 (germline): SQVTM, ANQGSEA. The CDR3 has 13 amino acids.

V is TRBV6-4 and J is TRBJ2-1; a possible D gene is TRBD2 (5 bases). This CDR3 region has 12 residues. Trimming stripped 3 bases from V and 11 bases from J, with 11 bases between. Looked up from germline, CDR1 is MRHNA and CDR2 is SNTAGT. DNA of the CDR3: TGTGCCAGCAGTGATGCAGGACTTAAGCAGTTCTTC. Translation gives CASSDAGLKQFF.

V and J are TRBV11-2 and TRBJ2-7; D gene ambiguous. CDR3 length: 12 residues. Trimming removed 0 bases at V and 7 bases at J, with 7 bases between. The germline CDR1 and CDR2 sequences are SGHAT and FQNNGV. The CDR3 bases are TGTGCCAGCAGCTTAGATATTAGAGAGCAGTACTTC. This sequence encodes CASSLDIREQYF.

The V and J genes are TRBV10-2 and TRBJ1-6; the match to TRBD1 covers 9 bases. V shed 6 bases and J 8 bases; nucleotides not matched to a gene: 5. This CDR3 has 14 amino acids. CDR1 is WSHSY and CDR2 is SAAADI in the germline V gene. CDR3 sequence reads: CASRAGTGHSPLHF. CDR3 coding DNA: TGCGCCAGCAGAGCCGGGACAGGGCATTCACCCCTCCACTTT.

The CDR3 reads CASSSFGREGHSYEQYF. CDR3 bases: TGTGCCAGCAGTTCCTTCGGTCGGGAGGGCCACTCCTACGAGCAGTACTTC. V is TRBV28 and J is TRBJ2-7, with 8 bases aligning to TRBD2. CDR3 length: 17 amino acids. J gave up 0 bases and V 4 bases, and 11 bases lay outside the gene matches. Germline V CDR1 and CDR2: MDHEN, SYDVKM.

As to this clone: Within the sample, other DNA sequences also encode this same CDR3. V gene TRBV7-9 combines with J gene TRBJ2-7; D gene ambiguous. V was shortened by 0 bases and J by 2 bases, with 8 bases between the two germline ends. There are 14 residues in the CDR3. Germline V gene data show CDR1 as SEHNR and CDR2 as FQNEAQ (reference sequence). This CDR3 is CASSLALAPYEQYF. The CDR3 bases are TGTGCCAGCAGCTTAGCGCTGGCCCCCTACGAGCAGTACTTC.

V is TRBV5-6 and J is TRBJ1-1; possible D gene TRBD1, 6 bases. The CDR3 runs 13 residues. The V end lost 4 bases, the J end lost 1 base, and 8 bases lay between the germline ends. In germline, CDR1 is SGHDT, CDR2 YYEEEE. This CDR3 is CASSQQGNTEAFF. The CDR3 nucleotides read TGTGCCAGCAGCCAACAGGGGAACACTGAAGCTTTCTTT.

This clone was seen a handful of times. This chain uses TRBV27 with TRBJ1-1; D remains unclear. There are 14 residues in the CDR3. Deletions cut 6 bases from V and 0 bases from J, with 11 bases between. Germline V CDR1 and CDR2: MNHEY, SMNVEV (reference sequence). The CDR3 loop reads CASSSPQLNTEAFF. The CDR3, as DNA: TGTGCCAGCAGCTCCCCACAGTTGAACACTGAAGCTTTCTTT.

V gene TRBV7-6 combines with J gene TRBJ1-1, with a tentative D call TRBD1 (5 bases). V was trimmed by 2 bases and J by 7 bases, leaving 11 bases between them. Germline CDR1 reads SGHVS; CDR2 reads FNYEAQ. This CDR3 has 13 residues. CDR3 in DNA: TGTGCCAGCAGCTTAAACGGGGGAGGTGAAGCTTTCTTT. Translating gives CASSLNGGGEAFF. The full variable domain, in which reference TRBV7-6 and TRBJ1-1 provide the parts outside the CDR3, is GAGVSQSPRYKVTKRGQDVALRCDPISGHVSLYWYRQALGQGPEFLTYFNYEAQQDKSGLPNDRFSAERPEGSISTLTIQRTEQRDSAMYRCASSLNGGGEAFFGQGTRLTVV.

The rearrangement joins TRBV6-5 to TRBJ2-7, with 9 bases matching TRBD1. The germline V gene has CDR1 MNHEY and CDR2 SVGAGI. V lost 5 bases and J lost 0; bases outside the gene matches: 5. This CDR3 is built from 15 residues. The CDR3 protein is CASSTGTGISYEQYF. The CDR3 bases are TGTGCCAGCAGTACAGGGACAGGGATCTCCTACGAGCAGTACTTC.

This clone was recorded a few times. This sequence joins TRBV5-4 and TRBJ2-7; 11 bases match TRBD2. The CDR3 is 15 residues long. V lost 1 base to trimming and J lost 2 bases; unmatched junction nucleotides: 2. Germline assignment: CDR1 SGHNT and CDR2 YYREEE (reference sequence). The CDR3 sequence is CASSLLAGGPYEQYF. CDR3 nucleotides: TGTGCCAGCAGCTTGTTAGCGGGGGGGCCCTACGAGCAGTACTTC.

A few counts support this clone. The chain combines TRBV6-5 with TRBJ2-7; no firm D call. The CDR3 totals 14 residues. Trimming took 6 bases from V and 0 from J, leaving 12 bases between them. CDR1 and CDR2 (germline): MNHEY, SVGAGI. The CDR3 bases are TGTGCCAGCAGCCTAAGAAGGAGCTCCTACGAGCAGTACTTC. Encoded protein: CASSLRRSSYEQYF.

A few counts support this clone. The CDR3 nucleotides read TGTGCCTGGAAGGCGGGCGGGAGGCGAACATCCTACGAGCAGTACTTC. It yields the protein CAWKAGGRRTSYEQYF. The chain employs TRBV30 and TRBJ2-7, with TRBD2 identical over 8 bases. J gave up 1 base and V 4 bases, and 12 bases lay outside the gene matches. Germline V gene lookup returns CDR1 GTSNPN and CDR2 SVGIG (reference sequence). The CDR3 runs 16 residues.

The CDR3 region is CASRPLRGKGDEQYF. The CDR3 nucleotides are TGCGCCAGCAGACCACTAAGGGGGAAAGGTGACGAGCAGTACTTC. The rearrangement links TRBV23-1 to TRBJ2-7, with a tentative D call TRBD1 (6 bases). TRBV23-1 is an open reading frame whose function is uncertain. The V end lost 6 bases, the J end lost 5 bases, and 20 bases lay between the germline ends. This CDR3 has 15 residues.

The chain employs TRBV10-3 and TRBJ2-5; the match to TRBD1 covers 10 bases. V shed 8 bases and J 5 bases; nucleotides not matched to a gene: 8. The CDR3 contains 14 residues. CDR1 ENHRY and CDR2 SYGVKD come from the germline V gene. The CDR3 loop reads CAISLDRGRETQYF. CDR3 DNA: TGTGCCATCTCCCTTGACAGGGGGCGGGAGACCCAGTACTTC.

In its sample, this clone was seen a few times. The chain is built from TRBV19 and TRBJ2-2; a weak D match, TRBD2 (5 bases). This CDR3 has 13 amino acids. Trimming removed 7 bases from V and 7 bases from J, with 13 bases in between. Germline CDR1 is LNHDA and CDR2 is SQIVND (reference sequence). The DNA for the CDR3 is TGTGCCAGTAAACATCCCGGGGTCGGGGAGCTGTTTTTT. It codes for CASKHPGVGELFF.

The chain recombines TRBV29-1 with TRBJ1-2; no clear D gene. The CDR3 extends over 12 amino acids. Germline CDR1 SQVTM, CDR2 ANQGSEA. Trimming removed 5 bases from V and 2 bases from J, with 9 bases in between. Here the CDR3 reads CSVYAGNYGYTF. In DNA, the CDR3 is TGCAGCGTTTACGCGGGAAACTATGGCTACACCTTC.

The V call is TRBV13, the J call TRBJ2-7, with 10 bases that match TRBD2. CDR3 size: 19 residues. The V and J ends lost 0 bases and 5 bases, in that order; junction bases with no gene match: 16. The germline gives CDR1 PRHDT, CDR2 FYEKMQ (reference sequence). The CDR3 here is CASSLGSGWASGSSNEQYF. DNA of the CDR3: TGTGCCAGCAGCTTAGGCAGCGGTTGGGCTAGCGGGAGTTCCAACGAGCAGTACTTC.

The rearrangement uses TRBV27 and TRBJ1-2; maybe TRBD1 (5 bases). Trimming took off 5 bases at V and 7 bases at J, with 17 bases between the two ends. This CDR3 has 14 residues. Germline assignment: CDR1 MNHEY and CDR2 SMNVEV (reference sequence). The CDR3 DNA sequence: TGTGCCAGCAGTCAGACCCTAGGGACTGCTGGCTACACCTTC. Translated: CASSQTLGTAGYTF.

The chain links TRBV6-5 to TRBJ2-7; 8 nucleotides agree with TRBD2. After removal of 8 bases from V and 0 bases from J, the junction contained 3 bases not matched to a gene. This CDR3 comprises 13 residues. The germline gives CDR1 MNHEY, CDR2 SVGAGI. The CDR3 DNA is TGTGCCAGCGGACTAGCCGGCTCCTACGAGCAGTACTTC. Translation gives CASGLAGSYEQYF.

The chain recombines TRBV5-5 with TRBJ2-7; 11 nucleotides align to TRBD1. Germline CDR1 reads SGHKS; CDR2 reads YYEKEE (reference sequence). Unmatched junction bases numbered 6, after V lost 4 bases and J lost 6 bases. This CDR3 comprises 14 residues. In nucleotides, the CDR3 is TGTGCCAGCAGCATCGGGACAGGGGGGTTCGAGCAGTACTTC. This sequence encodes CASSIGTGGFEQYF. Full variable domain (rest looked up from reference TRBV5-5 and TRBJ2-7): DAGVTQSPTHLIKTRGQQVTLRCSPISGHKSVSWYQQVLGQGPQFIFQYYEKEERGRGNFPDRFSARQFPNYSSELNVNALLLGDSALYLCASSIGTGGFEQYFGPGTRLTVT.

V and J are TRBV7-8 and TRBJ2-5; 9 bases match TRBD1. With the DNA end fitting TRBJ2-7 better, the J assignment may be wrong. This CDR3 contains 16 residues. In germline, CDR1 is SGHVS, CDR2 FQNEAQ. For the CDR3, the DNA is TGTGCCAGCAGCCCAAGGGGGACAGGGAAGTCCTACGAGCAGTACTTC. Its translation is CASSPRGTGKSYEQYF.

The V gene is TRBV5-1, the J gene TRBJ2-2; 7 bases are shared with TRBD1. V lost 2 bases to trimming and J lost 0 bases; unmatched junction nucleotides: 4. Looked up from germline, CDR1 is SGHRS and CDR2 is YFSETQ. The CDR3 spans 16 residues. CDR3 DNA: TGCGCCAGCAGCTTTATGACAGGGCCGAACACCGGGGAGCTGTTTTTT. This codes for CASSFMTGPNTGELFF.

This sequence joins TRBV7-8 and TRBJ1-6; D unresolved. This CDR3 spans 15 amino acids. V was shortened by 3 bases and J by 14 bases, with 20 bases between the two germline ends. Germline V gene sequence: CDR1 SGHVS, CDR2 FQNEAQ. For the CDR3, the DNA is TGTGCCAGCAGCTTTAGTGGCTTACCGGAGGTCGCCCTCCACTTT. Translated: CASSFSGLPEVALHF.